This T cell receptor beta chain was documented in a study of T-cell memory formation after mild COVID-19. The CDR3 is made up of 12 amino acids. The ends were cut back, 6 bases at V and 7 bases at J, with 9 bases in the middle. Germline V gene lookup returns CDR1 KGHDR and CDR2 SFDVKD. TCRdb reprocessed the 5' RACE reads with MiXCR, giving one entry per CDR3 protein. The profile covers about 620,000 distinct CDR3 sequences, with about a sixth appearing a single time and around 12% taken by the ten largest. The receptor was derived from an adult woman who had mild COVID-19 (a few samples of this study predate the infection). Cell type and time point are not known. The genes are TRBV24-1 and TRBJ2-1, with D hard to call. Sequenced material: PBMCs or a T cell subset sorted from them (not recorded which). CDR3: CATSTVINEQFF. DNA of the CDR3: TGTGCCACCAGTACAGTAATTAATGAGCAGTTCTTC.